Following are 26 T cell receptor beta chains from one sample sequenced in a study of Graves' ophthalmopathy and Graves' hyperthyroidism. Investigators amplified TCR beta CDR3 regions from RNA transcripts. After a first-round RT-PCR with HTBI primers, a second-round multiplex PCR was run. TCRdb re-derived calls from the multiplex PCR reads in MiXCR, one entry per CDR3 protein. This sample has about 400,000 distinct CDR3 sequences, with roughly 18% found just once. The sample comprised peripheral blood. The receptors stem from a young woman with Graves' ophthalmopathy.

This clonotype was detected many times. The chain recombines TRBV6-2 or TRBV6-3 with TRBJ2-2, with D perhaps TRBD1 (5 bases). V lost 3 bases and J lost 7, with 12 bases in between. The CDR3 has 14 residues. The germline gives CDR1 MNHEY, CDR2 SVGEGT. The CDR3 DNA reads TGTGCCAGCAGTTATCAGGGAAGTAACGGGGAGCTGTTTTTT. Its translation: CASSYQGSNGELFF.

This clonotype was found a few times. The chain recombines TRBV6-4 with TRBJ1-1; D gene uncertain. The CDR3 totals 11 residues. From germline, CDR1 is MRHNA and CDR2 SNTAGT. The CDR3 region has the DNA TGTTCCAACAGTGACCGCTCTGAAGCTTTCTTT. Its translation is CSNSDRSEAFF.

This chain connects TRBV11-2 to TRBJ2-7; 9 nucleotides align to TRBD1. This CDR3 region has 15 residues. V lost 3 bases and J lost 7; bases outside the gene matches: 10. Germline CDR1 and CDR2: SGHAT and FQNNGV. The CDR3 spells CASSFPRTGAGEQYF. In DNA form, the CDR3 reads TGTGCCAGCAGCTTCCCCCGGACAGGGGCCGGGGAGCAGTACTTC. Combining the CDR3 with reference TRBV11-2 and TRBJ2-7 gives the whole variable domain EAGVAQSPRYKIIEKRQSVAFWCNPISGHATLYWYQQILGQGPKLLIQFQNNGVVDDSQLPKDRFSAERLKGVDSTLKIQPAKLEDSAVYLCASSFPRTGAGEQYFGPGTRLTVT.

This clonotype was detected ten times or more. This chain connects TRBV3-1 to TRBJ1-6, with TRBD1 matching 8 bases. This CDR3 region has 15 residues. Trimming at V came to 4 bases and at J to 10 bases, leaving 9 bases not matched to a gene. Per germline, CDR1 LGHDT and CDR2 YNNKEL (reference sequence). The CDR3 sequence is CASSRRTGKASPLHF. The CDR3 DNA is TGTGCCAGCAGCCGCCGGACAGGGAAGGCCTCACCCCTCCACTTT.

This clonotype was recorded many times. This chain's CDR3 is CASSLSQSSGKETQYF. CDR3 nucleotides: TGTGCCAGCAGTTTATCCCAATCAAGCGGGAAAGAGACCCAGTACTTC. J is TRBJ2-5 and V is TRBV27; 7 bases are a match to TRBD2. This CDR3 region has 16 residues. The germline V gene encodes CDR1 MNHEY and CDR2 SMNVEV (reference sequence). The V gene end was trimmed by 0 bases and the J gene end by 3 bases; junction bases not matched to a gene: 7.

This chain links TRBV28 with TRBJ1-5, with 7 bases that match TRBD1. Losses at the gene ends were 8 bases for V and 6 bases for J; bases not matched to a gene: 10. From germline, CDR1 is MDHEN and CDR2 SYDVKM. The CDR3 totals 14 residues. CDR3 nucleotides: TGTGCCAGCCATTGGAGGGGGCAAAGTCAGCCCCAGCATTTT. Its protein product is CASHWRGQSQPQHF.

With regard to this clonotype: Possible read error: a much larger clone is one base away. The chain is built from TRBV6-1 and TRBJ2-7; D may be TRBD1 (5 bases). This CDR3 region has 13 residues. Germline assignment: CDR1 MNHNS and CDR2 SASEGT. The ends were cut back, 6 bases at V and 1 base at J, with 10 bases in the middle. The CDR3 coding sequence is TGTGCCAGCAGCGTACAGGTTTCCTACGAGCAGTACTTC. Amino acid sequence: CASSVQVSYEQYF.

This clonotype was picked up many times. Here the CDR3 reads CASSLLAGEAKNIQYF. CDR3 DNA: TGTGCCAGCAGCTTACTCGCGGGGGAAGCCAAAAACATTCAGTACTTC. V and J are TRBV7-9 and TRBJ2-4; 7 bases align to TRBD2. Germline CDR1 and CDR2: SEHNR and FQNEAQ (reference sequence). The CDR3 is made up of 16 amino acids. Trimming removed 2 bases from V and 0 bases from J; junction bases left unmatched: 4.

This clonotype has a count of ten or more. The chain employs TRBV7-2 and TRBJ2-7; D may be TRBD1 (6 bases). There are 17 residues in the CDR3. The ends were cut back, 5 bases at V and 5 bases at J, with 25 bases in the middle. Per the germline V gene, CDR1 is SGHTA and CDR2 is FQGNSA. CDR3 bases: TGTGCCAGCAGCATCCGGGGACAACAAACGTTTAGCCACGAGCAGTACTTC. It is translated as CASSIRGQQTFSHEQYF.

This clonotype appeared many times. The V gene is TRBV28, the J gene TRBJ1-6; D remains unclear. V was shortened by 5 bases and J by 2 bases, with 16 bases between the two germline ends. There are 17 residues in the CDR3. Per the germline V gene, CDR1 is MDHEN and CDR2 is SYDVKM. The CDR3: CASSPSPTKTYNSPLHF. DNA for the CDR3: TGTGCCAGCAGTCCGTCTCCGACAAAGACCTATAATTCACCCCTCCACTTT. Full variable domain (rest looked up from reference TRBV28 and TRBJ1-6): DVKVTQSSRYLVKRTGEKVFLECVQDMDHENMFWYRQDPGLGLRLIYFSYDVKMKEKGDIPEGYSVSREKKERFSLILESASTNQTSMYLCASSPSPTKTYNSPLHFGNGTRLTVT.

This clonotype has at least ten counts. The genes are TRBV6-2 or TRBV6-3 and TRBJ2-4, with TRBD2 identical over 8 bases. Per germline, CDR1 MNHEY and CDR2 SVGEGT. The J segment lost 6 bases and the V segment lost 7 bases, leaving 8 bases of the junction unmatched. CDR3 length: 14 residues. The CDR3 is CASNLAGGGNIQYF. DNA for the CDR3: TGTGCCAGCAATTTGGCGGGGGGCGGAAACATTCAGTACTTC.

The gene calls are TRBV20-1 and TRBJ2-5; 8 bases match TRBD2. This CDR3 has 14 residues. The J segment lost 4 bases and the V segment lost 1 base, leaving 5 bases of the junction unmatched. CDR1 DFQATT and CDR2 SNEGSKA come from the germline V gene (reference sequence). CDR3 nucleotides: TGCAGTGCTAGAGGGCCAGCGGGAGCAGAGACCCAGTACTTC. Its protein product is CSARGPAGAETQYF.

This clonotype was seen ten or more times. The chain employs TRBV7-2 and TRBJ2-5; weak D call: TRBD2 (6 bases). CDR1 is SGHTA and CDR2 is FQGNSA in the germline V gene. Trimming took off 1 base at V and 13 bases at J, with 19 bases between the two ends. The CDR3 sequence is 14 residues long. CDR3 amino acids: CASSLGVGGPSLYF. DNA for the CDR3: TGTGCCAGCAGCTTAGGGGTGGGGGGACCAAGTTTGTACTTC.

There are many counts of this clonotype. This chain uses TRBV9 with TRBJ2-6; no reliable D call. The V end lost 3 bases, the J end lost 5 bases, and 18 bases lay between the germline ends. Germline V gene lookup returns CDR1 SGDLS and CDR2 YYNGEE. There are 17 residues in the CDR3. CDR3 DNA sequence: TGTGCCAGCAGCGCCGACTCCCCTCGACGCCGGGCCAACGTCCTGACTTTC. Translation: CASSADSPRRRANVLTF.

Many counts were recorded for this clonotype. The CDR3 nucleotides read TGTGCCTGGAGTGTACGGGCGGGAAACCAAGAGACCCAGTACTTC. Protein product: CAWSVRAGNQETQYF. The chain joins TRBV30 to TRBJ2-5; weak D call: TRBD2 (6 bases). The V end was cut by 0 bases, the J end by 0 bases, with 11 bases between. CDR1 GTSNPN and CDR2 SVGIG come from the germline V gene (reference sequence). The CDR3 runs 15 residues.

On this clonotype: Given a much more abundant clone one base away, this may be a read error. This CDR3 is missing its conserved last phenylalanine or tryptophan, likely due to a read error. V is TRBV18 and J is TRBJ2-5; D possibly corresponds to TRBD2 (5 bases). V was pared by 0 bases and J by 5 bases, with 7 bases between. This CDR3 has 13 residues. Looked up from germline, CDR1 is KGHSH and CDR2 is LQKENI. CDR3: CASSPPGEETQYS. DNA of the CDR3: TGTGCCAGCTCACCACCGGGAGAGGAGACCCAGTACTCC.

In its sample, this clonotype was seen many times. The chain employs TRBV20-1 and TRBJ1-1, with D perhaps TRBD1 (6 bases). Germline V gene lookup returns CDR1 DFQATT and CDR2 SNEGSKA (reference sequence). The V gene lost 0 bases and the J gene lost 4 bases, with 9 bases spanning the gap. The CDR3 loop spans 13 amino acids. The CDR3 sequence: CSARDSTGTEAFF. The DNA of the CDR3 is TGCAGTGCTAGAGATTCGACAGGCACTGAAGCTTTCTTT.

This clonotype was detected many times. V usage is TRBV27 and J usage is TRBJ2-4; D perhaps matches TRBD1 (6 bases). CDR1 is MNHEY, CDR2 SMNVEV, per germline (reference sequence). The CDR3 length is 14 residues. V lost 8 bases to trimming and J lost 8 bases, with 19 bases between them. CDR3: CASSSSRGSDIQYF. The CDR3 DNA is TGTGCCAGCTCCAGTTCGAGGGGGTCGGACATTCAGTACTTC.

This clonotype has ten or more counts. The CDR3 DNA reads as TGTGCCAGCAGCTTCGGACAGGGCGGTGGCTACACCTTC. Amino acid sequence: CASSFGQGGGYTF. The rearrangement joins TRBV28 to TRBJ1-2, with 8 positions matching TRBD1. V lost 6 bases, J lost 7 bases, and 7 bases stayed unmatched. Per the germline V gene, CDR1 is MDHEN and CDR2 is SYDVKM. CDR3 size: 13 residues.

The V and J genes are TRBV24-1 and TRBJ1-2, with D hard to call. The CDR3 contains 13 residues. Germline V lookup: CDR1 KGHDR, CDR2 SFDVKD. Trimming pared 2 bases from V and 5 bases from J, leaving 8 bases between. CDR3 protein: CATSDSTDYGYTF. Written as DNA, the CDR3 is TGTGCCACCAGTGATTCTACAGATTATGGCTACACCTTC.

The genes are TRBV20-1 and TRBJ1-1; TRBD1 might be the D (5 bases). Trimming shortened V by 0 bases and J by 3 bases, and 11 bases separated the two germline ends. The germline V gene has CDR1 DFQATT and CDR2 SNEGSKA (reference sequence). The CDR3 runs 14 residues. CDR3 region: CSARDGGVDTEAFF. CDR3 nucleotide sequence: TGCAGTGCTAGAGATGGGGGGGTGGACACTGAAGCTTTCTTT.

This clonotype was detected many times. The chain links TRBV28 to TRBJ1-1, with D possibly TRBD1 on 6 matching bases. Deletions cut 7 bases from V and 2 bases from J, with 20 bases between. Per the germline V gene, CDR1 is MDHEN and CDR2 is SYDVKM. This CDR3 has 16 amino acids. The CDR3 loop is CASITQGLSPNTEAFF. CDR3 DNA sequence: TGTGCCAGCATCACCCAGGGGTTGTCGCCAAACACTGAAGCTTTCTTT.

This rearrangement joins TRBV6-5 to TRBJ1-1; 12 positions match TRBD1. Germline V gene data show CDR1 as MNHEY and CDR2 as SVGAGI. V dropped 5 bases and J dropped 4; count of bases not matched to a gene: 8. This CDR3 is built from 16 residues. The CDR3 spells CASSNRDRGPSTEAFF. The CDR3 region has the DNA TGTGCCAGCAGTAACCGGGACAGGGGGCCTTCCACTGAAGCTTTCTTT.

This chain uses TRBV19 with TRBJ1-2; 7 nucleotides line up with TRBD1. V lost 4 bases to trimming and J lost 2 bases; unmatched junction nucleotides: 7. The CDR3 runs 15 residues. Germline V gene data show CDR1 as LNHDA and CDR2 as SQIVND (reference sequence). CDR3 loop: CASSTGTDVNYGYTF. The DNA of the CDR3 is TGTGCCAGTAGTACAGGGACAGACGTGAACTATGGCTACACCTTC.

Many counts were recorded for this clonotype. The chain is built from TRBV20-1 and TRBJ1-5; the match to TRBD1 covers 8 bases. Trimming removed 3 bases from V and 6 bases from J; junction bases left unmatched: 4. The CDR3 is 13 residues long. The germline gives CDR1 DFQATT, CDR2 SNEGSKA (reference sequence). The CDR3 sequence is CSARRTGFQPQHF. In DNA, the CDR3 is TGCAGTGCTAGGAGGACAGGGTTTCAGCCCCAGCATTTT.

The chain uses TRBV20-1 and TRBJ2-5; D might be TRBD1 (6 bases). This CDR3 spans 15 amino acids. Trimming stripped 8 bases from V and 1 base from J, with 20 bases between. Germline values: CDR1 DFQATT, CDR2 SNEGSKA (reference sequence). Here the CDR3 DNA reads TGCAGTCCATTTGGACAGAATTTACCCCAAGAGACCCAGTACTTC. Its protein product is CSPFGQNLPQETQYF.